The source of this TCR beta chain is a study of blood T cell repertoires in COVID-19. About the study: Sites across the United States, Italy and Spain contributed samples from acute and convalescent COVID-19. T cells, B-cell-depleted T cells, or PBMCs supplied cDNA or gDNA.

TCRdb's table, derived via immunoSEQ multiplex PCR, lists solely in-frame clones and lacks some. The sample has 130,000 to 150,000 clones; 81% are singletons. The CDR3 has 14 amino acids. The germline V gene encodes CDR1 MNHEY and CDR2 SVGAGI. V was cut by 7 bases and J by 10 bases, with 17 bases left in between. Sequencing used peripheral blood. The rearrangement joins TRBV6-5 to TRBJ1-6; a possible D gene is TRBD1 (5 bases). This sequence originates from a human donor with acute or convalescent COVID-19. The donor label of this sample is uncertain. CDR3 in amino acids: CASTDHRFGSPLHF. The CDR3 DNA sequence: TGTGCCAGCACAGACCACAGGTTCGGGTCACCCCTCCACTTT.